This T cell receptor (beta chain) appears in the sequencing data of a study of blood T cell repertoires in COVID-19. In the study overall: The origin of the acute and convalescent COVID-19 samples was the United States, Italy and Spain. T cells, B-cell-depleted T cells, or PBMCs provided the cDNA or gDNA that served as material.

The assay was immunoSEQ multiplex PCR, and TCRdb's table has in-frame clones only and misses some. The table lists roughly 250,000 clones, about nine tenths of them singletons. In regard to this clone: The same CDR3 can be traced to other DNA sequences in this sample.

The germline CDR1 and CDR2 sequences are KGHSH and LQKENI. The V end lost 6 bases, the J end lost 0 bases, and 6 bases lay between the germline ends. CDR3 length: 13 amino acids. The V gene is TRBV18, the J gene TRBJ2-1; D ambiguous. Material for sequencing was PBMCs or T cells enriched from blood (not recorded which). This receptor was taken from a woman in her thirties or forties with acute COVID-19. The CDR3 DNA reads as TGTGCCAGCTCGCCTAGCTCCTACAATGAGCAGTTCTTC. Its protein product is CASSPSSYNEQFF.